One sample yielded the 29 T cell receptor beta chains listed below, sequenced in a study of blood T cells in healthy people across ages. Together with a sample-barcoded 5' primer, a J-beta primer mix was included in a second PCR lasting about 7 to 11 cycles. TCRdb recomputed calls from the 5' RACE reads with MiXCR, one row per CDR3 protein. The sample lists 380,000 or so distinct CDR3 sequences, about half seen once, with about 54% in the top ten. Sequencing input: blood. The source of these receptors is a man aged 55 to 69 in good health.

This clonotype was counted only a few times. The rearrangement joins TRBV12-3 or TRBV12-4 to TRBJ2-1, with 11 bases matching TRBD2. Trimming removed 6 bases from V and 2 bases from J; junction bases left unmatched: 9. The length of the CDR3 is 17 residues. The DNA of the CDR3 is TGTGCCAGCAGCCCTGGACGACTAGCGGGGACCTACAATGAGCAGTTCTTC. This codes for CASSPGRLAGTYNEQFF.

This clonotype has only a few counts. This chain links TRBV5-1 with TRBJ1-1; D not certain. Germline-derived CDR1 and CDR2 are SGHRS and YFSETQ. V was pared by 4 bases and J by 0 bases, with 10 bases between. This CDR3 comprises 14 residues. The CDR3 loop is CASSPRAVNTEAFF. In nucleotides, the CDR3 is TGCGCCAGCAGCCCCCGGGCGGTGAACACTGAAGCTTTCTTT.

The chain couples TRBV28 to TRBJ2-7, with D unclear. This CDR3 contains 11 residues. V was cut by 7 bases and J by 7 bases, with 11 bases left in between. In germline, CDR1 is MDHEN, CDR2 SYDVKM. The CDR3 DNA is TGTGCCAGCACCAACGGGCGGGAGCAGTACTTC. Translation gives CASTNGREQYF.

As DNA, the CDR3 is TGCGCCAGCAGCGACGACCGCACAGATACGCAGTATTTT. As protein: CASSDDRTDTQYF. This chain uses TRBV5-1 with TRBJ2-3; D gene ambiguous. Germline V gene sequence: CDR1 SGHRS, CDR2 YFSETQ. Trimming pared 4 bases from V and 1 base from J, leaving 7 bases between. The CDR3 length is 13 residues.

The V and J genes are TRBV7-2 and TRBJ1-4; TRBD1 agrees at 7 bases. Trimming took 4 bases from V and 3 from J; bases not matched to a gene: 8. The CDR3 sequence is 16 residues long. Germline-derived CDR1 and CDR2 are SGHTA and FQGNSA. The CDR3 loop is CASSSRQGGANEKLFF. CDR3 nucleotides: TGTGCCAGCAGCTCTAGACAGGGTGGGGCTAATGAAAAACTGTTTTTT. The full variable domain, in which reference TRBV7-2 and TRBJ1-4 provide the parts outside the CDR3, is GAGVSQSPSNKVTEKGKDVELRCDPISGHTALYWYRQSLGQGLEFLIYFQGNSAPDKSGLPSDRFSAERTGGSVSTLTIQRTQQEDSAVYLCASSSRQGGANEKLFFGSGTQLSVL.

This sequence joins TRBV28 and TRBJ2-7; tentatively, D is TRBD1 (6 bases). CDR1 is MDHEN, CDR2 SYDVKM, per germline. Trimming took 5 bases from V and 2 from J, leaving 16 bases between them. The CDR3 runs 15 residues. CDR3 bases: TGTGCCAGCAGTGGCCTCGACAGGTTAACCTACGAGCAGTACTTC. Its protein product is CASSGLDRLTYEQYF. The whole variable domain, remainder taken from reference TRBV28 and TRBJ2-7, is DVKVTQSSRYLVKRTGEKVFLECVQDMDHENMFWYRQDPGLGLRLIYFSYDVKMKEKGDIPEGYSVSREKKERFSLILESASTNQTSMYLCASSGLDRLTYEQYFGPGTRLTVT.

This clonotype was counted at least ten times. The CDR3 loop reads CASSLPKGMNTEAFF. As DNA, the CDR3 is TGTGCCAGCAGTTTACCGAAGGGGATGAACACTGAAGCTTTCTTT. The gene calls are TRBV12-3 or TRBV12-4 and TRBJ1-1; a possible D gene is TRBD1 (5 bases). This CDR3 is 15 amino acids long. V was shortened by 2 bases and J by 0 bases, with 10 bases between the two germline ends.

Here the CDR3 reads CSASPRQGAGKLFF. The DNA of the CDR3 is TGCAGTGCTAGCCCTAGACAGGGGGCTGGAAAACTGTTTTTT. This rearrangement joins TRBV20-1 to TRBJ1-4; 10 positions agree with TRBD1. CDR3 size: 14 residues. Trimming at V came to 3 bases and at J to 10 bases, leaving 8 bases not matched to a gene. Germline CDR1 and CDR2: DFQATT and SNEGSKA (reference sequence).

This clonotype has just a few counts. The chain recombines TRBV30 with TRBJ2-5; TRBD1 might be the D (6 bases). This CDR3 is 15 amino acids long. Trimming shortened V by 4 bases and J by 11 bases, and 26 bases separated the two germline ends. Germline CDR1 and CDR2: GTSNPN and SVGIG (reference sequence). Written as DNA, the CDR3 is TGTGCCTGGAAATCCCAGCAGGGGCGGTATGGAGAGCAGTACTTC. Its protein product is CAWKSQQGRYGEQYF.

This clonotype was seen just once. This chain uses TRBV20-1 with TRBJ2-5; 9 nucleotides align to TRBD2. This CDR3 is built from 16 residues. After removal of 1 base from V and 11 bases from J, the junction contained 17 bases not matched to a gene. The germline V gene has CDR1 DFQATT and CDR2 SNEGSKA (reference sequence). CDR3 in DNA: TGCAGTGCTAGAGGTGCGGGGGGGCCGTATTACAATGAGCAGTACTTC. Its protein product is CSARGAGGPYYNEQYF.

In its sample, this clonotype was seen a few times. V gene TRBV20-1 combines with J gene TRBJ1-2; D is possibly TRBD1 (5 bases). The CDR3 has 16 residues. Germline CDR1 reads DFQATT; CDR2 reads SNEGSKA (reference sequence). Deletions cut 0 bases from V and 2 bases from J, with 16 bases between. The CDR3 protein is CSARDPTGGRNYGYTF. The CDR3 bases are TGCAGTGCTAGAGACCCCACAGGAGGGAGGAACTATGGCTACACCTTC.

The chain carries TRBV20-1 and TRBJ2-5; D call uncertain. CDR1 and CDR2 from the germline V gene are DFQATT and SNEGSKA (reference sequence). V was cut by 4 bases and J by 1 base, with 13 bases left in between. The CDR3 totals 14 residues. The CDR3: CSAMRGLPQETQYF. CDR3 DNA sequence: TGCAGTGCTATGAGAGGATTACCCCAAGAGACCCAGTACTTC.

The chain combines TRBV29-1 with TRBJ1-2; D possibly corresponds to TRBD1 (5 bases). The CDR3 is made up of 12 amino acids. The germline V gene has CDR1 SQVTM and CDR2 ANQGSEA. V lost 7 bases and J 8 bases, leaving 17 bases between the germline ends. In DNA form, the CDR3 reads TGCAGCGGCGGGGCGGGAGGGGAAGGCTACACCTTC. Its protein product is CSGGAGGEGYTF.

This clonotype was counted once. This chain uses TRBV6-2 or TRBV6-3 with TRBJ1-5; 7 nucleotides align to TRBD1. CDR1 is MNHEY, CDR2 SVGEGT, per germline. J gave up 5 bases and V 6 bases, and 4 bases lay outside the gene matches. This CDR3 comprises 13 residues. In nucleotides, the CDR3 is TGTGCCAGCAGGACAGGGATGGATCAGCCCCAGCATTTT. Its protein is CASRTGMDQPQHF.

V gene TRBV15 combines with J gene TRBJ2-7; D might be TRBD2 (6 bases). This CDR3 has 15 residues. Between the trimmed V and J ends, which lost 0 bases and 2 bases, there was a span of 11 bases. Germline V gene lookup returns CDR1 LNHNV and CDR2 YYDKDF (reference sequence). The CDR3 sequence: CATSRDQLAPYEQYF. CDR3 coding DNA: TGTGCCACCAGCAGAGATCAACTAGCACCCTACGAGCAGTACTTC.

This clonotype turned up a few times. The chain is built from TRBV6-5 and TRBJ2-1; 11 bases are shared with TRBD1. J lost 6 bases, V lost 0 bases, and 10 bases had no gene match. CDR1 and CDR2 (germline): MNHEY, SVGAGI. This CDR3 comprises 18 residues. The CDR3 loop reads CASSYSGGTGGVVNEQFF. DNA of the CDR3: TGTGCCAGCAGTTACTCGGGGGGGACAGGGGGGGTAGTCAATGAGCAGTTCTTC.

This clonotype was recorded a few times. The V call is TRBV18, the J call TRBJ2-7; TRBD2 aligns across 9 bases. The CDR3 totals 16 residues. CDR1 and CDR2 from the germline V gene are KGHSH and LQKENI. The trim removed 3 bases at V and 2 bases at J, leaving 8 bases unmatched. The chain's CDR3 is CASSPSGLAFPYEQYF. The CDR3 DNA follows: TGTGCCAGCTCACCGTCCGGACTAGCGTTTCCCTACGAGCAGTACTTC.

J is TRBJ1-2 and V is TRBV19; 7 nucleotides match TRBD1. V shed 5 bases, J shed 8 bases, and the junction held 11 bases outside the gene matches. The CDR3 has 14 amino acids. Germline lookup yields CDR1 LNHDA and CDR2 SQIVND (reference sequence). DNA for the CDR3: TGTGCCAGTAGTCCCGAAGACAGGGCGGCCGGCTACACCTTC. This gives the protein CASSPEDRAAGYTF.

The chain employs TRBV6-5 and TRBJ1-1; no firm D call. Germline lookup yields CDR1 MNHEY and CDR2 SVGAGI. V dropped 5 bases and J dropped 0 bases, with 10 bases sitting between them. The CDR3 contains 14 residues. The CDR3 reads CASSRRQLNTEAFF. In DNA form, the CDR3 reads TGTGCCAGCAGTAGGCGACAACTGAACACTGAAGCTTTCTTT.

This sequence joins TRBV29-1 and TRBJ2-7; 9 nucleotides align to TRBD2. J was trimmed by 7 bases and V by 3 bases; bases with no gene match: 10. Germline V gene sequence: CDR1 SQVTM, CDR2 ANQGSEA. This CDR3 is 14 amino acids long. For the CDR3, the DNA is TGCAGCGTTGAGTGGCGGGAGGGTGTCGGGGAGCAGTACTTC. Residues: CSVEWREGVGEQYF.

Only a few counts were recorded for this clonotype. The gene calls are TRBV9 and TRBJ2-3, with D hard to call. Trimming stripped 3 bases from V and 0 bases from J, with 14 bases between. There are 16 residues in the CDR3. Germline lookup yields CDR1 SGDLS and CDR2 YYNGEE. The CDR3 is CASSAGLVASTDTQYF. The CDR3 coding sequence is TGTGCCAGCAGCGCCGGGTTGGTGGCTAGCACAGATACGCAGTATTTT.

V gene TRBV7-2 combines with J gene TRBJ1-6; D is unresolved. Germline V gene sequence: CDR1 SGHTA, CDR2 FQGNSA. CDR3 length: 12 amino acids. V lost 5 bases to trimming and J lost 14 bases, with 13 bases between them. The CDR3 protein is CTSSPGRGTLHF. The DNA for the CDR3 is TGTACCAGCAGCCCCGGCCGGGGAACCCTCCACTTT. The variable domain in full, with the rest retrieved from reference TRBV7-2 and TRBJ1-6, is GAGVSQSPSNKVTEKGKDVELRCDPISGHTALYWYRQSLGQGLEFLIYFQGNSAPDKSGLPSDRFSAERTGGSVSTLTIQRTQQEDSAVYLCTSSPGRGTLHFGNGTRLTVT.

The chain is built from TRBV7-8 and TRBJ2-3; D gene ambiguous. This CDR3 spans 14 amino acids. Germline-derived CDR1 and CDR2 are SGHVS and FQNEAQ. The V end was cut by 4 bases, the J end by 4 bases, with 12 bases between. CDR3 in DNA: TGTGCCAGCAGCTCCGCAGGCGTCTCAGATACGCAGTATTTT. Its protein product is CASSSAGVSDTQYF.

To note about this clonotype: No conserved phenylalanine or tryptophan ends this CDR3, so it is likely a read error. The chain recombines TRBV3-1 with TRBJ2-5, with D maybe TRBD2 (6 bases). Trimming left V 2 bases short and J 2 bases short, with 9 bases between. Germline loops: CDR1 LGHDT, CDR2 YNNKEL (reference sequence). The CDR3 runs 14 residues. The CDR3 reads CASSQSLAQETQYL. The DNA of the CDR3 is TGTGCCAGCAGCCAATCACTAGCACAAGAGACCCAGTACTTA.

V gene TRBV7-2 combines with J gene TRBJ2-4; a weak D match, TRBD2 (7 bases). Germline V gene data show CDR1 as SGHTA and CDR2 as FQGNSA. V shed 5 bases and J shed 1 base, with 12 bases lying between them. This CDR3 comprises 15 residues. The CDR3 is CASSQGGGAKNIQYF. The CDR3 nucleotides are TGTGCCAGCAGCCAAGGGGGGGGTGCCAAAAACATTCAGTACTTC.

V and J are TRBV7-2 and TRBJ2-3; 8 bases map to TRBD2. Trimming cost V 3 bases and J 6 bases; bases outside gene matches: 8. Per germline, CDR1 SGHTA and CDR2 FQGNSA. This CDR3 is built from 15 residues. The CDR3 loop is CASSFTGRASDTQYF. Written as DNA, the CDR3 is TGTGCCAGCAGCTTTACCGGGAGGGCTTCCGATACGCAGTATTTT.

This chain connects TRBV5-1 to TRBJ2-3; perhaps TRBD1 as D (6 bases). V was clipped by 0 bases and J by 5 bases, with 16 bases between them. CDR3 length: 16 residues. Germline lookup yields CDR1 SGHRS and CDR2 YFSETQ. The CDR3 spells CASSLAGWGREDTQYF. CDR3 nucleotides: TGCGCCAGCAGCTTGGCCGGCTGGGGGCGAGAAGATACGCAGTATTTT.

In DNA, the CDR3 is TGTGCCAGCAGCTTAATAAGGGCTGGCTACACCTTC. It yields the protein CASSLIRAGYTF. The rearrangement uses TRBV7-2 and TRBJ1-2, with no clear D. CDR1 SGHTA and CDR2 FQGNSA come from the germline V gene. With 2 bases removed from V and 7 bases from J, the gap between germline ends came to 8 bases. This CDR3 has 12 residues.

The chain employs TRBV5-6 and TRBJ1-2, with 9 bases that match TRBD1. The CDR3 runs to 14 residues. Looked up from germline, CDR1 is SGHDT and CDR2 is YYEEEE. V lost 4 bases, J lost 8 bases, and 9 bases stayed unmatched. The chain's CDR3 is CASSRGDRGTGYTF. CDR3 nucleotides: TGTGCCAGCAGCCGGGGTGACAGGGGGACCGGCTACACCTTC. The variable domain in full, with the rest retrieved from reference TRBV5-6 and TRBJ1-2, is DAGVTQSPTHLIKTRGQQVTLRCSPKSGHDTVSWYQQALGQGPQFIFQYYEEEERQRGNFPDRFSGHQFPNYSSELNVNALLLGDSALYLCASSRGDRGTGYTFGSGTRLTVV.